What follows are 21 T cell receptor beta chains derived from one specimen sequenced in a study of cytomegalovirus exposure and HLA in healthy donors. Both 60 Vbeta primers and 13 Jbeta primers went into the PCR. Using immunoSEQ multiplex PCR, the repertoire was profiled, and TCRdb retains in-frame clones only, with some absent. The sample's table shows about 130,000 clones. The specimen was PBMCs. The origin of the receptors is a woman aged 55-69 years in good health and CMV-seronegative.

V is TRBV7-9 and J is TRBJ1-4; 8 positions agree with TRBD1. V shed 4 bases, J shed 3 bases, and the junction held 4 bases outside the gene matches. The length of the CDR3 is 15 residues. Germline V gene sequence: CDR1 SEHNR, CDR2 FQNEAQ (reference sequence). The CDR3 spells CASSSTGGANEKLFF. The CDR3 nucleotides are TGTGCCAGCAGCTCTACAGGGGGGGCTAATGAAAAACTGTTTTTT. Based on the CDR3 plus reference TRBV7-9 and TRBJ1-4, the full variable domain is DTGVSQNPRHKITKRGQNVTFRCDPISEHNRLYWYRQTLGQGPEFLTYFQNEAQLEKSRLLSDRFSAERPKGSFSTLEIQRTEQGDSAMYLCASSSTGGANEKLFFGSGTQLSVL.

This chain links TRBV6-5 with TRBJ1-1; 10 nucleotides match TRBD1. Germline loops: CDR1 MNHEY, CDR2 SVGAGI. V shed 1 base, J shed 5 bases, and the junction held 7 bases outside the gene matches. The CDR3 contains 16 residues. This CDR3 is CASSYFSPGQGTEAFF. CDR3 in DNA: TGTGCCAGCAGTTACTTCTCGCCGGGACAGGGGACTGAAGCTTTCTTT.

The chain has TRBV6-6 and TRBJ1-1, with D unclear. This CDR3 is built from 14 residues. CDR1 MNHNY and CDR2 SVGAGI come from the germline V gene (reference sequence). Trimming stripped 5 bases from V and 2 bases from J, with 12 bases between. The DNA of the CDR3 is TGTGCCAGCAGTCCCCGGGGTGGAAACACTGAAGCTTTCTTT. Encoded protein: CASSPRGGNTEAFF.

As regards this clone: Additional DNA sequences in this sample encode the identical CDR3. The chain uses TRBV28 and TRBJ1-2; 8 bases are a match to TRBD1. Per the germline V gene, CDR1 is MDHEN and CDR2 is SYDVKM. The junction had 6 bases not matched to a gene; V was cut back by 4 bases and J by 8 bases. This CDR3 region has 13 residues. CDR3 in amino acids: CASSSGQGYGYTF. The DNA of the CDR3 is TGTGCCAGCAGTTCCGGACAGGGTTACGGCTACACCTTC.

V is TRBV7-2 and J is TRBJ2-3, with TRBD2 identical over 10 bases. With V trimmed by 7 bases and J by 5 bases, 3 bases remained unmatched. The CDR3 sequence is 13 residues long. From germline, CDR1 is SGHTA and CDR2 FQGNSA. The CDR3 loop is CASTLAGVDTQYF. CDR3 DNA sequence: TGTGCCAGCACCCTAGCGGGAGTAGATACGCAGTATTTT.

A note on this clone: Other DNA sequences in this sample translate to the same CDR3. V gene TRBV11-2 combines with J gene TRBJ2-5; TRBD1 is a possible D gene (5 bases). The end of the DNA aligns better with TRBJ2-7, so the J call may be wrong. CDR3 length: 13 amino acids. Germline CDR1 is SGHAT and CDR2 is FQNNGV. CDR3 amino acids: CASSLQGSYEQYF. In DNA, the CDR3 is TGTGCCAGCAGCTTACAGGGATCCTACGAGCAGTACTTC.

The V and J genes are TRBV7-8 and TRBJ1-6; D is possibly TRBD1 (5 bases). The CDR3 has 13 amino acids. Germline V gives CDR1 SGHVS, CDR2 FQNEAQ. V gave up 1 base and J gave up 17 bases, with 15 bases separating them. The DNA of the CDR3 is TGTGCCAGCAGCTTAGGACAGTTCTCCCCCTTCCACTTT. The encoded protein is CASSLGQFSPFHF.

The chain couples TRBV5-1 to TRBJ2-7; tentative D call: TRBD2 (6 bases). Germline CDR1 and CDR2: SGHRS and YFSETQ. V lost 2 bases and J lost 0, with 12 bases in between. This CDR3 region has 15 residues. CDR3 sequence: CASSFSEGPSYEQYF. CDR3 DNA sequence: TGCGCCAGCAGCTTTTCGGAGGGGCCCTCCTACGAGCAGTACTTC.

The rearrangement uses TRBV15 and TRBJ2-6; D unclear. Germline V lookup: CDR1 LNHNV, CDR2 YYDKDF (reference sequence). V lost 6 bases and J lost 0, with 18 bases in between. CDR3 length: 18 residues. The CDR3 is CATSHDDFQNSGANVLTF. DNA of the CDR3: TGTGCCACCAGTCACGACGACTTCCAGAACTCTGGGGCCAACGTCCTGACTTTC.

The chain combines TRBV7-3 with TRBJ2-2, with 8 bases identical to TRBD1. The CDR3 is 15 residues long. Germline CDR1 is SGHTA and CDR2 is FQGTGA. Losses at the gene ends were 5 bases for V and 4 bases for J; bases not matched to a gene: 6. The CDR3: CASSTTGVGTGELFF. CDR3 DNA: TGTGCCAGCAGCACGACAGGGGTGGGCACCGGGGAGCTGTTTTTT.

The CDR3 region is CASGLVLGKGSGHNEQFF. DNA for the CDR3: TGTGCTAGTGGTTTGGTACTTGGAAAGGGGTCAGGGCACAATGAGCAGTTCTTC. J is TRBJ2-1 and V is TRBV12-5, with D possibly TRBD1 on 5 matching bases. CDR1 is LGHNT, CDR2 FRNRAP, per germline. The CDR3 is made up of 18 amino acids. Trimming shortened V by 0 bases and J by 5 bases, and 20 bases separated the two germline ends.

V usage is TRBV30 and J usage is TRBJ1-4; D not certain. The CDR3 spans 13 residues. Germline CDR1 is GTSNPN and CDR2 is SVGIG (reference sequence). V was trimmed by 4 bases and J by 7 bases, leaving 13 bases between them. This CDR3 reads CAWNGVGLEKLFF. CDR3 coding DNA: TGTGCCTGGAACGGCGTGGGCCTTGAAAAACTGTTTTTT.

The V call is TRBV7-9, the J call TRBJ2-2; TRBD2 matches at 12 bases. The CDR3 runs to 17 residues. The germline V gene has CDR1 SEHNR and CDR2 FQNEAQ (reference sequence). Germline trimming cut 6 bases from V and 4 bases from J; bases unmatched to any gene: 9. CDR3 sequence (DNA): TGTGCCAGCAGTCGTTATACTAGCGGGGGGCCCACCGGGGAGCTGTTTTTT. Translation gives CASSRYTSGGPTGELFF. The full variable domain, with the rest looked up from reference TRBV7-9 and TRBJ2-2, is DTGVSQNPRHKITKRGQNVTFRCDPISEHNRLYWYRQTLGQGPEFLTYFQNEAQLEKSRLLSDRFSAERPKGSFSTLEIQRTEQGDSAMYLCASSRYTSGGPTGELFFGEGSRLTVL.

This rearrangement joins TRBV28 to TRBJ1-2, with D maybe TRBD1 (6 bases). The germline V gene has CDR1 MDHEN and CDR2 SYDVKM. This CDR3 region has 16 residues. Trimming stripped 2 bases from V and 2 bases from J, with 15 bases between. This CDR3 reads CASSLIGGPLNYGYTF. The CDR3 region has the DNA TGTGCCAGCAGTTTAATCGGGGGGCCCTTAAACTATGGCTACACCTTC.

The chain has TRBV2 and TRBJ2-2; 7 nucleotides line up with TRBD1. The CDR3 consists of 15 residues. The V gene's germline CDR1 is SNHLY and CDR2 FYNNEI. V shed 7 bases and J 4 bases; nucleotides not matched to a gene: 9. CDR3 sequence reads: CASIRDSAGTGELFF. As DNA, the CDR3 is TGTGCCAGCATTAGGGACAGTGCCGGCACCGGGGAGCTGTTTTTT.

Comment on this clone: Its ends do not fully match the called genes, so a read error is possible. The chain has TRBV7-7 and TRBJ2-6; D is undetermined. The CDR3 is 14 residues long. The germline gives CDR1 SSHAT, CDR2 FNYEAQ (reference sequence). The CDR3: CASSLGPGANVLTF. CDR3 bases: TGTGCTAGCAGCTTAGGGCCGGGGGCCAACGTCCTGACTTTC.

The CDR3 coding sequence is TGTGCCAGCAGTCAGCTGGGAGCCTCCTACGAGCAGTACTTC. Encoded protein: CASSQLGASYEQYF. The chain couples TRBV2 to TRBJ2-7; TRBD2 might be the D (5 bases). CDR3 length equals 14 residues. Germline CDR1 and CDR2: SNHLY and FYNNEI. The ends were cut back, 5 bases at V and 0 bases at J, with 11 bases in the middle. The whole variable domain, filled in from reference TRBV2 and TRBJ2-7, reads EPEVTQTPSHQVTQMGQEVILRCVPISNHLYFYWYRQILGQKVEFLVSFYNNEISEKSEIFDDQFSVERPDGSNFTLKIRSTKLEDSAMYFCASSQLGASYEQYFGPGTRLTVT.

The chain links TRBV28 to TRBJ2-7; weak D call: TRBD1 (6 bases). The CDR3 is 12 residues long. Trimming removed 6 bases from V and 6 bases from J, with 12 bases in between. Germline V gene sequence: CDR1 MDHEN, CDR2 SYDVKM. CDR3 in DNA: TGTGCCAGCAGCCCTACAGGGTCCGAGCAGTACTTC. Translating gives CASSPTGSEQYF.

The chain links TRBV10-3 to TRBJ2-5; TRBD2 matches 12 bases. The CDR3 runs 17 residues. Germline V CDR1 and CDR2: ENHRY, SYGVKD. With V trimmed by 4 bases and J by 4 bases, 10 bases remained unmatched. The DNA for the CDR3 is TGTGCCATCAGTGGAGGGCTAGCGGGGGGGCCGGGAGAGACCCAGTACTTC. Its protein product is CAISGGLAGGPGETQYF.

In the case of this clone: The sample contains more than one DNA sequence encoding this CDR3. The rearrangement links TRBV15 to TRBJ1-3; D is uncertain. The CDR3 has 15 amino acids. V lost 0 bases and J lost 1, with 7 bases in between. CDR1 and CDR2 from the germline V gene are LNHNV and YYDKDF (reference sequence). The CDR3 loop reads CATSRDRGSGNTIYF. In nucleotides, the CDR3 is TGTGCCACCAGCAGAGATAGAGGTTCTGGAAACACCATATATTTT.

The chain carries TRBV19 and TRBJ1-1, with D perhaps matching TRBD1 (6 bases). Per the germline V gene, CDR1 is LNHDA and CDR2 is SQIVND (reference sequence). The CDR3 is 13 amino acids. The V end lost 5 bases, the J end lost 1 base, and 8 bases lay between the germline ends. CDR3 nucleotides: TGTGCCAGTAGTGACAGGCCGAACACTGAAGCTTTCTTT. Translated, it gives CASSDRPNTEAFF.